This passage covers 21 T cell receptor beta chains from one sample sequenced in a study of cytomegalovirus exposure and HLA in healthy donors. PCR employed 60 Vbeta and 13 Jbeta primers. TCRdb keeps only in-frame clones here, not all; method: immunoSEQ multiplex PCR. The sample has approximately 150,000 clones, more than 70% seen once. The sample was PBMCs. These receptor sequences come from a young man in good health and CMV-seropositive.

This clone was recorded only once. V usage is TRBV7-2 and J usage is TRBJ2-7, with D maybe TRBD1 (6 bases). Germline V CDR1 and CDR2: SGHTA, FQGNSA. V was pared by 4 bases and J by 2 bases, with 18 bases between. The CDR3 length is 16 residues. The CDR3 sequence: CASSSVKWAGAYEQYF. CDR3 DNA: TGTGCCAGCAGCTCTGTTAAGTGGGCAGGGGCCTACGAGCAGTACTTC.

The V gene is TRBV28, the J gene TRBJ1-2; D unresolved. Trimming removed 4 bases at V and 6 bases at J, with 15 bases between. CDR3 length: 14 amino acids. Germline V CDR1 and CDR2: MDHEN, SYDVKM. CDR3 nucleotide sequence: TGTGCCAGCAGTTCCGGACGGGCGGGAAATGGCTACACCTTC. As protein: CASSSGRAGNGYTF.

V is TRBV13 and J is TRBJ2-7; 9 bases align to TRBD1. Germline V lookup: CDR1 PRHDT, CDR2 FYEKMQ (reference sequence). This CDR3 has 14 residues. The V gene end was trimmed by 4 bases and the J gene end by 4 bases; junction bases not matched to a gene: 5. The CDR3 DNA sequence: TGTGCCAGCAGCTCGGGGACAGGGTTATACGAGCAGTACTTC. It translates to CASSSGTGLYEQYF.

The genes are TRBV7-3 and TRBJ1-2; 7 positions match TRBD1. This CDR3 region has 12 residues. Unmatched junction bases numbered 7, after V lost 4 bases and J lost 11 bases. Germline loops: CDR1 SGHTA, CDR2 FQGTGA. Written as DNA, the CDR3 is TGTGCCAGCAGCTCCGCGACAGGGCGATACACCTTC. Translating gives CASSSATGRYTF.

This clone was counted between two and nine times. This chain joins TRBV5-1 and TRBJ1-1; 8 positions match TRBD1. Per the germline V gene, CDR1 is SGHRS and CDR2 is YFSETQ. The CDR3 runs to 16 residues. Trimming took 4 bases from V and 3 from J; bases not matched to a gene: 11. CDR3 sequence: CASSHVQGASDTEAFF. CDR3 DNA sequence: TGCGCCAGCAGCCATGTTCAGGGGGCGTCTGACACTGAAGCTTTCTTT.

This clone was recorded a few times. The V gene is TRBV15, the J gene TRBJ2-2; TRBD2 might be the D (5 bases). V was clipped by 3 bases and J by 3 bases, with 17 bases between them. CDR3 length: 17 amino acids. CDR1 and CDR2 (germline): LNHNV, YYDKDF (reference sequence). The CDR3 protein is CATSSLLRLRDTGELFF. CDR3 DNA sequence: TGTGCCACCAGCAGTCTCCTTCGGTTGAGGGACACCGGGGAGCTGTTTTTT.

The chain employs TRBV4-1 and TRBJ2-7; D is possibly TRBD1 (6 bases). Deletions cut 1 base from V and 6 bases from J, with 16 bases between. Per the germline V gene, CDR1 is MGHRA and CDR2 is YSYEKL. This CDR3 region has 15 residues. CDR3 protein: CASSQVRGLRGEQYF. In DNA, the CDR3 is TGCGCCAGCAGCCAAGTAAGGGGGTTAAGGGGCGAGCAGTACTTC.

The genes are TRBV4-2 and TRBJ2-3, with 14 positions matching TRBD2. The germline CDR1 and CDR2 sequences are LGHNA and YNFKEQ. The CDR3 is made up of 16 amino acids. Germline trimming cut 6 bases from V and 2 bases from J; bases unmatched to any gene: 4. This chain's CDR3 is CASRKGLAGATDTQYF. DNA of the CDR3: TGTGCCAGCAGGAAGGGACTAGCGGGAGCCACAGATACGCAGTATTTT.

V usage is TRBV7-2 and J usage is TRBJ2-5, with a weak D call TRBD1 (6 bases). V was trimmed by 2 bases and J by 5 bases, leaving 9 bases between them. Germline CDR1 SGHTA, CDR2 FQGNSA. CDR3 length equals 13 residues. As DNA, the CDR3 is TGTGCCAGCAGCTTATCCGACAGGGAGACCCAGTACTTC. Translated, it gives CASSLSDRETQYF.

The chain is built from TRBV9 and TRBJ2-2; 10 bases agree with TRBD2. J gave up 5 bases and V 2 bases, and 15 bases lay outside the gene matches. The germline V gene has CDR1 SGDLS and CDR2 YYNGEE. The length of the CDR3 is 19 residues. The CDR3 DNA is TGTGCCAGCAGCGTCACGCTTAGGAATCTAGCGGGAGTAACCGGGGAGCTGTTTTTT. Amino acid sequence: CASSVTLRNLAGVTGELFF.

This chain links TRBV2 with TRBJ2-4, with D possibly TRBD2 on 5 matching bases. With 1 base removed from V and 1 base from J, the gap between germline ends came to 11 bases. This CDR3 spans 16 amino acids. CDR1 is SNHLY and CDR2 is FYNNEI in the germline V gene. The chain's CDR3 is CASSEVPSGAKNIQYF. CDR3 sequence (DNA): TGTGCCAGCAGTGAAGTTCCCTCGGGGGCCAAAAACATTCAGTACTTC.

The chain is built from TRBV18 and TRBJ1-5, with 9 bases that match TRBD1. V was clipped by 3 bases and J by 7 bases; unmatched bases: 7. The CDR3 is 15 residues long. Looked up from germline, CDR1 is KGHSH and CDR2 is LQKENI. As DNA, the CDR3 is TGTGCCAGCTCACCGCCCGGGACAGGGAGGCAGCCCCAGCATTTT. Translation: CASSPPGTGRQPQHF.

The chain carries TRBV19 and TRBJ1-2, with 7 bases that match TRBD1. This CDR3 region has 12 residues. Germline-derived CDR1 and CDR2 are LNHDA and SQIVND (reference sequence). Unmatched junction bases numbered 4, after V lost 6 bases and J lost 6 bases. CDR3 DNA sequence: TGTGCCAGTAGCAGACAGGGAGATGGCTACACCTTC. Encoded protein: CASSRQGDGYTF.

V and J are TRBV30 and TRBJ2-3; 9 bases map to TRBD2. The V gene end was trimmed by 0 bases and the J gene end by 2 bases; junction bases not matched to a gene: 9. The CDR3 consists of 17 residues. The V gene's germline CDR1 is GTSNPN and CDR2 SVGIG (reference sequence). The CDR3 spells CAWSVLRTSDFTDTQYF. CDR3 nucleotides: TGTGCCTGGAGTGTACTCCGGACTAGCGATTTCACAGATACGCAGTATTTT.

V and J are TRBV11-2 and TRBJ2-7; no clear D gene. V was cut by 5 bases and J by 0 bases, with 11 bases left in between. CDR3 length: 14 residues. Germline-derived CDR1 and CDR2 are SGHAT and FQNNGV. For the CDR3, the DNA is TGTGCCAGCAGCCTTACCTACAGCTCCTACGAGCAGTACTTC. Protein: CASSLTYSSYEQYF. Filled out from reference TRBV11-2 and TRBJ2-7, the complete variable domain reads EAGVAQSPRYKIIEKRQSVAFWCNPISGHATLYWYQQILGQGPKLLIQFQNNGVVDDSQLPKDRFSAERLKGVDSTLKIQPAKLEDSAVYLCASSLTYSSYEQYFGPGTRLTVT.

This sequence joins TRBV29-1 and TRBJ2-2; 8 bases line up with TRBD1. J gave up 0 bases and V 4 bases, and 4 bases lay outside the gene matches. The germline gives CDR1 SQVTM, CDR2 ANQGSEA. The CDR3 has 15 residues. CDR3 loop: CSVGTGYTNTGELFF. The CDR3 DNA reads as TGCAGCGTTGGGACAGGGTATACGAACACCGGGGAGCTGTTTTTT.

DNA of the CDR3: TGTGCCAGCGACTCCCGCTGGCGGGAGAGGGACGAGCAGTACTTC. Residues: CASDSRWRERDEQYF. This chain uses TRBV5-5 with TRBJ2-7, with 7 bases aligning to TRBD2. CDR3 length equals 15 residues. Germline CDR1 and CDR2: SGHKS and YYEKEE (reference sequence). Trimming at V came to 7 bases and at J to 5 bases, leaving 15 bases not matched to a gene.

J is TRBJ1-1 and V is TRBV4-1, with D unclear. CDR3 length: 14 amino acids. Germline CDR1 and CDR2: MGHRA and YSYEKL. V was shortened by 1 base and J by 0 bases, with 6 bases between the two germline ends. CDR3 in DNA: TGCGCCAGCAGCCAAGGTTCTCTGAACACTGAAGCTTTCTTT. Protein: CASSQGSLNTEAFF.

V and J are TRBV6-1 and TRBJ1-5; perhaps TRBD1 as D (6 bases). V was pared by 6 bases and J by 0 bases, with 12 bases between. CDR3 length: 15 amino acids. The germline gives CDR1 MNHNS, CDR2 SASEGT. For the CDR3, the DNA is TGTGCCAGCAGCGGACAGAGTAATAGCAATCAGCCCCAGCATTTT. Amino acids: CASSGQSNSNQPQHF.

A single count supports this clone. This chain uses TRBV5-1 with TRBJ2-3; TRBD2 is a possible D gene (5 bases). V dropped 8 bases and J dropped 6 bases, with 10 bases sitting between them. Germline loops: CDR1 SGHRS, CDR2 YFSETQ. CDR3 length: 11 amino acids. The CDR3 spells CASRLSDTQYF. The DNA of the CDR3 is TGCGCCAGTAGACTAAGCGATACGCAGTATTTT.

This clone came up once. The CDR3 region has the DNA TGTGCCAGCAGAGAGGTATCGGATGAGCAGTTCTTC. It translates to CASREVSDEQFF. The chain recombines TRBV6-1 with TRBJ2-1; D gene ambiguous. The CDR3 consists of 12 residues. V lost 6 bases to trimming and J lost 8 bases, with 11 bases between them. Germline assignment: CDR1 MNHNS and CDR2 SASEGT.